Listed below are T cell receptor beta chains from one sample, sequenced in a study of shared clonotypes between healthy human individuals. Libraries were prepared by immunoSEQ multiplex PCR; TCRdb keeps only in-frame clonotypes and omits some of them. The table has under 1,100,000 clones, about three quarters seen once. Sequencing was carried out using memory CD4+ T cells sorted from blood. The receptors shown here come from a man younger than 30 in good health. The CDR3 runs from the conserved cysteine through the conserved F or W. A D gene is named only where the DNA matches it firmly. Rows give clone size only sometimes, using once, few, many, or a class for an expanded clone.

d_gene,abundance,v_gene,j_gene,CDR3aa,CDR3nt
TRBD2,.,TRBV28,TRBJ2-3,CASSGPGLAGGRTDTQYF,TGTGCCAGCAGTGGACCCGGACTAGCGGGGGGGCGAACAGATACGCAGTATTTT
.,.,TRBV6-6,TRBJ1-6,CASSSPQGGVGSPLHF,TGTGCCAGCAGTTCACCCCAGGGCGGAGTGGGATCACCCCTCCACTTT
.,.,TRBV9,TRBJ2-5,CASSAGGGGVQETQYF,TGTGCCAGCAGCGCCGGAGGAGGGGGGGTCCAAGAGACCCAGTACTTC
TRBD1,.,TRBV5-1,TRBJ1-1,CASSLGTATEAFF,TGCGCCAGCAGCCTTGGGACAGCTACTGAAGCTTTCTTT
.,.,TRBV4-3,TRBJ1-1,CASSHNTEAFF,TGCGCCAGCAGCCACAACACTGAAGCTTTCTTT
.,.,TRBV5-4,TRBJ2-1,CASSPTGEGYNEQFF,TGTGCCAGCAGCCCCACAGGTGAAGGGTACAATGAGCAGTTCTTC
.,few,TRBV28,TRBJ2-2,CASSLQGGTGELFF,TGTGCCAGCAGTTTACAGGGAGGAACCGGGGAGCTGTTTTTT
.,.,TRBV2,TRBJ1-1,CASSDDRTLNTEAFF,TGTGCCAGCAGTGATGACCGGACATTGAACACTGAAGCTTTCTTT
.,few,TRBV19,TRBJ1-5,CTTSGQPQHF,TGTACGACTTCAGGTCAGCCCCAGCATTTT
.,.,TRBV7-9,TRBJ1-2,CASSLSPLRGFYGYTF,TGTGCCAGCAGCTTAAGCCCCCTAAGGGGATTCTATGGCTACACCTTC
.,once,TRBV2,TRBJ2-5,CASSPFGAGPGETQYF,TGTGCCAGCAGCCCCTTTGGGGCAGGACCCGGGGAGACCCAGTACTTC
TRBD1,.,TRBV30,TRBJ2-3,CAWITGVGGTDTQYF,TGTGCCTGGATTACAGGGGTGGGCGGCACAGATACGCAGTATTTT
TRBD1,.,TRBV5-6,TRBJ1-1,CASSSGQGQGEAFF,TGTGCCAGCAGCTCGGGACAGGGCCAGGGTGAAGCTTTCTTT
.,.,TRBV27,TRBJ2-3,CASSRLGGSTDTQYF,TGTGCCAGCAGCCGCCTAGGCGGTAGCACAGATACGCAGTATTTT
TRBD1,once,TRBV5-1,TRBJ1-1,CASSWGQGDTEAFF,TGCGCCAGCAGCTGGGGACAGGGTGACACTGAAGCTTTCTTT
.,.,TRBV2,TRBJ1-2,CASVVEQGANYGYTF,TGTGCCAGCGTAGTAGAGCAGGGTGCTAACTATGGCTACACCTTC
.,.,TRBV2,TRBJ2-2,CASSDRGRIDTGELFF,TGTGCCAGCAGTGATAGGGGAAGAATAGACACCGGGGAGCTGTTTTTT
.,.,TRBV11-3,TRBJ2-1,CASSSYREEEQFF,TGTGCCAGCAGCAGCTACAGGGAAGAGGAGCAGTTCTTC
TRBD2,.,TRBV6-1,TRBJ2-1,CASRTGGGSYNEQFF,TGTGCCAGCAGGACGGGGGGAGGCTCCTACAATGAGCAGTTCTTC
.,.,TRBV6-5,TRBJ2-1,CASSRPGSYNEQFF,TGTGCCAGCAGTCGCCCAGGATCCTACAATGAGCAGTTCTTC
.,.,TRBV7-3,TRBJ2-2,CASRPTGTTNTGELFF,TGTGCCAGCAGGCCGACAGGCACTACGAACACCGGGGAGCTGTTTTTT
TRBD1,.,TRBV10-3,TRBJ1-4,CATSDRDRGNEKLFF,TGTGCCACAAGTGACCGGGACAGGGGAAATGAAAAACTGTTTTTT
.,.,TRBV5-1,TRBJ2-1,CASSLTGLPLNEQFF,TGCGCCAGCAGCTTGACCGGACTCCCATTGAATGAGCAGTTCTTC
TRBD2,.,TRBV6-6,TRBJ2-1,CASRGLAGISYNEQFF,TGTGCCAGCAGAGGACTAGCGGGGATCTCCTACAATGAGCAGTTCTTC
.,.,TRBV9,TRBJ2-1,CASSVGGLDTGGEQFF,TGTGCCAGCAGCGTAGGTGGGTTGGATACCGGTGGAGAGCAGTTCTTC
.,.,TRBV21-1,TRBJ2-4,CASSNGTSAKNIQYF,TGTGCCAGCAGCAACGGAACCTCGGCCAAAAACATTCAGTACTTC
TRBD1,.,TRBV30,TRBJ2-7,CAWSVQGQDGVWTGEQYF,TGTGCCTGGAGTGTACAAGGACAGGATGGAGTGTGGACTGGCGAGCAGTACTTC
.,.,TRBV7-8,TRBJ1-1,CASTPREERRNTEAFF,TGTGCCAGCACCCCCCGGGAGGAGCGACGGAACACTGAAGCTTTCTTT
.,.,TRBV10-3,TRBJ2-1,CAISDRGGYNEQFF,TGTGCCATCAGTGACCGGGGCGGTTACAATGAGCAGTTCTTC
.,.,TRBV14,TRBJ1-4,CASSQLKTLNEKLFF,TGTGCCAGCAGCCAGCTGAAGACCCTTAATGAAAAACTGTTTTTT
TRBD1,many,TRBV12-5,TRBJ1-1,CASGAGTVGVGTEAFF,TGTGCTAGTGGCGCCGGGACAGTCGGTGTTGGGACTGAAGCTTTCTTT
TRBD1,.,TRBV18,TRBJ2-6,CASSPATGYSGANVLTF,TGTGCCAGCTCACCTGCGACAGGGTACTCTGGGGCCAACGTCCTGACTTTC
.,.,TRBV9,TRBJ2-7,CASSVGVKYEQYF,TGTGCCAGCAGCGTAGGAGTAAAATACGAGCAGTACTTC
.,once,TRBV5-1,TRBJ1-1,CASSLKSGPNTEAFF,TGCGCCAGCAGCTTGAAGTCAGGACCGAACACTGAAGCTTTCTTT
TRBD1,.,TRBV5-1,TRBJ2-2,CASSYGQGATNTGELFF,TGCGCCAGCAGCTACGGACAGGGGGCGACGAACACCGGGGAGCTGTTTTTT
.,few,TRBV28,TRBJ2-7,CASSFETLSYEQYF,TGTGCCAGCAGTTTCGAGACACTCTCCTACGAGCAGTACTTC
.,.,TRBV2,TRBJ1-6,CASNKGGSNSPLHF,TGTGCCAGCAACAAAGGGGGGAGTAATTCACCCCTCCACTTT
.,.,TRBV2,TRBJ1-2,CASTTGFGVVDGYTF,TGTGCCTCGACAACCGGGTTCGGGGTTGTCGATGGCTACACCTTC
.,few,TRBV6-1,TRBJ1-3,CASSEAVRGGHGNTIYF,TGTGCCAGCAGTGAAGCTGTCCGGGGAGGGCACGGAAACACCATATATTTT
TRBD2,.,TRBV4-3,TRBJ2-3,CASSQTLAGATDTQYF,TGCGCCAGCAGCCAAACACTAGCGGGGGCCACAGATACGCAGTATTTT
.,.,TRBV14,TRBJ2-5,CASSQDRSRQETQYF,TGTGCCAGCAGCCAAGATAGATCCAGACAAGAGACCCAGTACTTC
TRBD2,few,TRBV11-3,TRBJ2-3,CASSLAGGPTDTQYF,TGTGCCAGCAGCTTAGCGGGGGGGCCTACAGATACGCAGTATTTT
TRBD1,.,TRBV29-1,TRBJ2-3,CSVLTGGHTDTQYF,TGCAGCGTTCTCACAGGGGGACACACAGATACGCAGTATTTT
.,.,TRBV5-4,TRBJ2-5,CASSLGKSGVSQETQYF,TGTGCCAGCAGCTTGGGCAAATCAGGGGTGAGCCAAGAGACCCAGTACTTC
.,.,TRBV6-5,TRBJ2-2,CASSTGYLWAGELFF,TGTGCCAGCAGCACAGGGTACCTTTGGGCCGGGGAGCTGTTTTTT
TRBD2,few,TRBV5-6,TRBJ2-2,CASSLVAGGNTGELFF,TGTGCCAGCAGCTTGGTGGCGGGAGGGAACACCGGGGAGCTGTTTTTT
.,.,TRBV7-2,TRBJ2-3,CASSLVWAPQYF,TGTGCCAGCAGCTTAGTTTGGGCCCCGCAGTATTTT
TRBD1,.,TRBV4-1,TRBJ2-7,CASSRGGTGNEQYF,TGCGCCAGCAGCCGAGGTGGGACAGGGAACGAGCAGTACTTC
.,.,TRBV6-1,TRBJ2-5,CASSGQGFETQYF,TGTGCCAGCAGTGGTCAGGGGTTCGAGACCCAGTACTTC
.,.,TRBV30,TRBJ1-5,CAWSVSRDQPQHF,TGTGCCTGGAGTGTATCGAGGGATCAGCCCCAGCATTTT
TRBD1,.,TRBV5-6,TRBJ1-1,CASSSGTGGGGNTEAFF,TGTGCCAGCAGTTCCGGGACAGGGGGTGGGGGAAACACTGAAGCTTTCTTT
.,.,TRBV5-1,TRBJ2-5,CASSSEDSTGWETQYF,TGCGCCAGCAGCTCCGAGGACAGTACAGGTTGGGAGACCCAGTACTTC
TRBD1,few,TRBV6-1,TRBJ2-7,CASSEVTGYSYEQYF,TGTGCCAGCAGTGAAGTGACAGGGTATAGCTACGAGCAGTACTTC
TRBD1,.,TRBV28,TRBJ1-5,CASSSGQGDQPQHF,TGTGCCAGCAGTTCAGGACAGGGAGACCAGCCCCAGCATTTT
TRBD1,.,TRBV18,TRBJ2-5,CASSPRQGETQYF,TGTGCCAGCTCCCCCAGACAGGGAGAGACCCAGTACTTC
.,.,TRBV19,TRBJ2-6,CASSIARSGANVLTF,TGTGCCAGTAGTATAGCTAGATCTGGGGCCAACGTCCTGACTTTC
TRBD1,many,TRBV2,TRBJ2-5,CAWTGGGETQYF,TGTGCCTGGACAGGGGGTGGGGAGACCCAGTACTTC
.,once,TRBV2,TRBJ2-4,CASGFSGAKNIQYF,TGTGCCAGCGGATTTTCAGGGGCCAAAAACATTCAGTACTTC